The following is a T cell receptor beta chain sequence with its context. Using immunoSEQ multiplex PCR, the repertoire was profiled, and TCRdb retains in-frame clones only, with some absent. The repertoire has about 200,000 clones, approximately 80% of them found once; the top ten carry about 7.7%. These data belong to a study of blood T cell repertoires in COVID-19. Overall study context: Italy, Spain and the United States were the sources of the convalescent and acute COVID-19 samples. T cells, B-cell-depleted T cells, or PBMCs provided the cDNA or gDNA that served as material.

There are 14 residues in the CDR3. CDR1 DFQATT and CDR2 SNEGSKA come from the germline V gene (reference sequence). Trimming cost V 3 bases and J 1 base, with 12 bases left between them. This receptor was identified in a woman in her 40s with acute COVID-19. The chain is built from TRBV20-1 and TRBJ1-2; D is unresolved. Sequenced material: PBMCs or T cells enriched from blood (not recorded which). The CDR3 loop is CSASKEADNYGYTF. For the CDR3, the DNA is TGCAGTGCTAGTAAGGAGGCCGATAACTATGGCTACACCTTC.